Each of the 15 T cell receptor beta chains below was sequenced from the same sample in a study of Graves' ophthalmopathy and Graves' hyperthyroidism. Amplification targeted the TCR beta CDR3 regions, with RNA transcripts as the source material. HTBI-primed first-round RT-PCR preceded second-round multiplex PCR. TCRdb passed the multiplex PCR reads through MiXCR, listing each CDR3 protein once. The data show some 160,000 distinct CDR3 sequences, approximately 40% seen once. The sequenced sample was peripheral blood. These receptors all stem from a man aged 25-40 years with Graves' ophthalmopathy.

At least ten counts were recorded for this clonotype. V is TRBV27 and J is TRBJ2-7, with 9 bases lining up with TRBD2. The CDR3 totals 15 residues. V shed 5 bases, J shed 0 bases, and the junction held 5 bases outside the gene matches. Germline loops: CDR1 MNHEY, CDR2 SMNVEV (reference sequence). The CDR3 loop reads CASSPVAGASYEQYF. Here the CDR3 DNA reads TGTGCCAGCAGTCCCGTAGCGGGGGCCTCCTACGAGCAGTACTTC.

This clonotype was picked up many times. CDR3 loop: CASSLSAGSHSPLHF. The CDR3 nucleotides read TGTGCCAGCAGTTTAAGTGCAGGGTCCCATTCACCCCTCCACTTT. The chain links TRBV27 to TRBJ1-6; D perhaps matches TRBD1 (5 bases). The CDR3 has 15 amino acids. V was cut by 2 bases and J by 8 bases, with 13 bases left in between. Germline V gene lookup returns CDR1 MNHEY and CDR2 SMNVEV (reference sequence).

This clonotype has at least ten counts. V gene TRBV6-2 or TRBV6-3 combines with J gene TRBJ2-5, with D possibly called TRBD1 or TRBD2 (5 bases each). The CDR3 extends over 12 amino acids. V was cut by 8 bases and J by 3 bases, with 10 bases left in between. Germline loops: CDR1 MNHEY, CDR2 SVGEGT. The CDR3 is CASEGIEETQYF. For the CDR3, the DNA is TGTGCCAGCGAGGGGATCGAAGAGACCCAGTACTTC.

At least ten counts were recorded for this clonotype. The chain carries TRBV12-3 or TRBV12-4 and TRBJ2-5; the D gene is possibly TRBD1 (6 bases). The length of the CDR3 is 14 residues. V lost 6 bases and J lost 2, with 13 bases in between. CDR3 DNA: TGTGCCAGCAGCCCCGGGACAAAACAAGAGACCCAGTACTTC. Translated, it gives CASSPGTKQETQYF.

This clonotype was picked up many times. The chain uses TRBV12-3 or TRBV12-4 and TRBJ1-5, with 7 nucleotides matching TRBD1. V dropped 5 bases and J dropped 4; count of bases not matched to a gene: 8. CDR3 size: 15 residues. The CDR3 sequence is CASSAAGQPNQPQHF. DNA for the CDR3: TGTGCCAGCAGTGCGGCGGGACAGCCAAATCAGCCCCAGCATTTT.

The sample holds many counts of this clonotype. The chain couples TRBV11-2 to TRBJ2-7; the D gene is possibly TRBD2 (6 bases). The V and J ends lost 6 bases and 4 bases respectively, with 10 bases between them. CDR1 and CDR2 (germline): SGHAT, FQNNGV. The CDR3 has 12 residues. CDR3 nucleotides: TGTGCCAGCAGTGGGGGGTTTTACGAGCAGTACTTC. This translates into CASSGGFYEQYF. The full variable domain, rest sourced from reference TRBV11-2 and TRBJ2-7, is EAGVAQSPRYKIIEKRQSVAFWCNPISGHATLYWYQQILGQGPKLLIQFQNNGVVDDSQLPKDRFSAERLKGVDSTLKIQPAKLEDSAVYLCASSGGFYEQYFGPGTRLTVT.

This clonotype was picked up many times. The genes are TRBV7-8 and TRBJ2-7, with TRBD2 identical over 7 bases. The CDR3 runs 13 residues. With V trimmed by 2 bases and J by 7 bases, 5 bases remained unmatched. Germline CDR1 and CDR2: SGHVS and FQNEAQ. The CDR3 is CASSLWGGGEQYF. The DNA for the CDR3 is TGTGCCAGCAGCTTATGGGGGGGTGGAGAGCAGTACTTC.

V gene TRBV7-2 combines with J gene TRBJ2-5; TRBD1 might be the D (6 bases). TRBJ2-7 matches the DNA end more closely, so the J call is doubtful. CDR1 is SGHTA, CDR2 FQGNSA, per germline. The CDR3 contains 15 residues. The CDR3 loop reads CASSLIGGLSYEQYF. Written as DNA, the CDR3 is TGTGCCAGCAGCCTCATAGGGGGTTTGTCCTACGAGCAGTACTTC.

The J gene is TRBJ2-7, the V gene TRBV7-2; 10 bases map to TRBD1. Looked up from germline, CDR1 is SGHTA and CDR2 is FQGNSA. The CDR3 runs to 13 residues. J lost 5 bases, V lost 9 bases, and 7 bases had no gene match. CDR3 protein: CASAPGTGDEQYF. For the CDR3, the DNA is TGTGCCAGTGCACCGGGGACAGGGGACGAGCAGTACTTC.

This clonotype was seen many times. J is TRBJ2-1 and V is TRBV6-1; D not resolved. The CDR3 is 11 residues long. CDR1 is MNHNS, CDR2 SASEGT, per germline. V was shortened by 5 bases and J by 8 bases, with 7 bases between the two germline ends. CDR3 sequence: CASSQAYEQFF. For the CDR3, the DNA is TGTGCCAGCAGTCAGGCTTATGAGCAGTTCTTC.

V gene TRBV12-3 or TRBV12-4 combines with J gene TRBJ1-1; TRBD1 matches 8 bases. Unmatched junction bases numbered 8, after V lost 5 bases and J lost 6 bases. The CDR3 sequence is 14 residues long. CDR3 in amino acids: CASSSQTGAAEAFF. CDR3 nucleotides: TGTGCCAGCAGTAGCCAGACAGGGGCCGCTGAAGCTTTCTTT.

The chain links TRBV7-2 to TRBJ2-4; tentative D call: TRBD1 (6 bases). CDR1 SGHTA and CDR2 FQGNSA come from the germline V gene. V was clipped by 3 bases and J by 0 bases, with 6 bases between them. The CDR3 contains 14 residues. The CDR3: CASSLDRAKNIQYF. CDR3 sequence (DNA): TGTGCCAGCAGCTTGGACAGAGCCAAAAACATTCAGTACTTC.

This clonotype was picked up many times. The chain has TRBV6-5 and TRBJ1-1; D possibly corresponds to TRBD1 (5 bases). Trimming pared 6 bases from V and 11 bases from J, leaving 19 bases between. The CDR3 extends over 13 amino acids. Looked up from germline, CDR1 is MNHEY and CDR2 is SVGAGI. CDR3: CASSGSTAQDAFF. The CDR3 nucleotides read TGTGCCAGCAGCGGGTCGACAGCCCAAGATGCTTTCTTT.

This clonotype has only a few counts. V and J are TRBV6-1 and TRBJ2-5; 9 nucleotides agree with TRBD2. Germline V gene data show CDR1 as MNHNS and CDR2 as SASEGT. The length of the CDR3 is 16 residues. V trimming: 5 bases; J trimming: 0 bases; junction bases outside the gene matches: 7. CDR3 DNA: TGTGCCAGCAGTCCCCTTAGCGGGAGAAACCAAGAGACCCAGTACTTC. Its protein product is CASSPLSGRNQETQYF.

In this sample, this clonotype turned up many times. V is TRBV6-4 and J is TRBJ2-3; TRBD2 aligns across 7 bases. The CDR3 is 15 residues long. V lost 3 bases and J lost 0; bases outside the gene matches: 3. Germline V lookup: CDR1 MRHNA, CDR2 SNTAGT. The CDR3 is CASSEQAGSTDTQYF. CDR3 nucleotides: TGTGCCAGCAGTGAACAAGCGGGGAGCACAGATACGCAGTATTTT.